A selection of T cell receptor beta chains follows, all from one sample in a study of cytomegalovirus exposure and HLA in healthy donors. Profiling relied on immunoSEQ multiplex PCR, and the TCRdb table lists in-frame clones only, not all of them. The table has approximately 190,000 clones, approximately 80% seen once. The sample comprised PBMCs. These receptors all stem from a woman in her twenties or thirties in good health and CMV-seropositive. CDR3s include the opening cysteine and the closing phenylalanine or tryptophan. Fields, in order: CDR3 protein, clone size, V gene. Expanded clones get a size class; other rows say once, few or many, or leave the size out.

CDR3: CASSLASGPYEQYF
size: NA
V: TRBV5-4

CDR3: CASMTSGQETQYF
size: NA
V: TRBV6-1

CDR3: CASSSRGDSGNTIYF
size: NA
V: TRBV11-2

CDR3: CASSFDRVSQPQHF
size: NA
V: TRBV28

CDR3: CASSYGTGAMNTEAFF
size: NA
V: TRBV5-1

CDR3: CASSLGQGEAFF
size: NA
V: TRBV11-2

CDR3: CASSRAGGASQYNEQFF
size: NA
V: TRBV4-2

CDR3: CASSRRTGGRGYEQYF
size: NA
V: TRBV14

CDR3: CASSGTGFFHF
size: many
V: TRBV6-1

CDR3: CAISESRTTNEKLFF
size: NA
V: TRBV10-3

CDR3: CASSVDLGTDTQYF
size: once
V: TRBV9

CDR3: CASSTGGGSVDTQYF
size: NA
V: TRBV28

CDR3: CASSSGTEWNTEAFF
size: NA
V: TRBV27

CDR3: CASSLGAMTGNTIYF
size: few
V: TRBV11-2

CDR3: CASSARIDRYNSPLHF
size: once
V: TRBV6-6

CDR3: CASSERGEKLFF
size: NA
V: TRBV10-1

CDR3: CASTQTSGTISYEQYF
size: NA
V: TRBV2